The 9 T cell receptor beta chains listed next were all sequenced from one sample in a study of human T cells and chemical hapten exposure. Via MiXCR, TCRdb re-called the 5' RACE reads, giving one row per CDR3 protein. This table has 65,000 to 95,000 distinct CDR3 sequences, roughly 8% appearing once. Someone pulled total RNA out of unfractionated whole blood. These receptors were collected from a male donor in good health.

The table lists this clonotype with many counts. The CDR3 DNA reads TGTGCCAGCAGCTTAAGGGACTACAGCAATGAGCAGTTCTTC. Protein sequence: CASSLRDYSNEQFF. The rearrangement uses TRBV7-8 and TRBJ2-1, with 7 bases matching TRBD2. The CDR3 sequence is 14 residues long. The V segment lost 2 bases and the J segment 6 bases; nucleotides outside the gene matches: 4. Germline lookup yields CDR1 SGHVS and CDR2 FQNEAQ.

This clonotype has ten or more counts. V usage is TRBV27 and J usage is TRBJ2-1; 15 bases map to TRBD2. The CDR3 totals 18 residues. V shed 6 bases, J shed 5 bases, and the junction held 11 bases outside the gene matches. Germline V gene data show CDR1 as MNHEY and CDR2 as SMNVEV (reference sequence). The DNA of the CDR3 is TGTGCCAGCAGCTTTCGGGGGACTAGCGGGAGGCCTGACAATGAGCAGTTCTTC. Its protein is CASSFRGTSGRPDNEQFF.

The gene calls are TRBV14 and TRBJ2-3; 8 nucleotides match TRBD2. The CDR3 consists of 15 residues. Losses at the gene ends were 4 bases for V and 1 base for J; bases not matched to a gene: 4. Germline V gives CDR1 SGHDN, CDR2 FVKESK. The CDR3 DNA reads as TGTGCCAGCAGCCCAGGCGGGGGGCGCACAGATACGCAGTATTTT. Its protein is CASSPGGGRTDTQYF.

The chain uses TRBV5-4 and TRBJ1-2; the D gene is possibly TRBD1 (5 bases). The CDR3 runs 13 residues. V lost 4 bases and J 4 bases, leaving 11 bases between the germline ends. CDR1 is SGHNT and CDR2 is YYREEE in the germline V gene (reference sequence). The CDR3 sequence: CASSGGTTYGYTF. DNA of the CDR3: TGTGCCAGCAGCGGAGGGACGACCTATGGCTACACCTTC.

On this clonotype itself: A much larger clone differs from this one at a single base, so this may be a read error. This chain's CDR3 is CASSHGGGGRASGNEQFF. DNA of the CDR3: TGCGCCAGCAGCCATGGGGGAGGCGGGAGGGCCTCAGGCAATGAGCAGTTCTTC. The V and J genes are TRBV4-1 and TRBJ2-1; 9 positions agree with TRBD2. Trimming at V came to 3 bases and at J to 6 bases, leaving 15 bases not matched to a gene. CDR3 length equals 18 residues. Germline assignment: CDR1 MGHRA and CDR2 YSYEKL.

This clonotype was counted a few times. The V gene is TRBV6-6, the J gene TRBJ1-2, with 7 bases fitting TRBD1. Per germline, CDR1 MNHNY and CDR2 SVGAGI (reference sequence). The CDR3 length is 15 residues. Losses at the gene ends were 8 bases for V and 3 bases for J; bases not matched to a gene: 12. The CDR3 region is CASLWERQGYYGYTF. The CDR3 bases are TGTGCCAGCCTCTGGGAGAGACAGGGCTACTATGGCTACACCTTC.

The chain combines TRBV5-2 with TRBJ2-5; the DNA was not compared with TRBD2, the D call given in the table. TRBV5-2 is deemed a pseudogene. The length of the CDR3 is 18 residues. CDR3 coding DNA: TGTGCCAGCAGCTTAGAATCAAGACTTCACGGAGGACAGGAGACCCAGTACTTC. Amino acid sequence: CASSLESRLHGGQETQYF.

The chain couples TRBV6-5 to TRBJ2-7; 8 bases fit TRBD1. V shed 0 bases and J 7 bases; nucleotides not matched to a gene: 5. Germline V CDR1 and CDR2: MNHEY, SVGAGI. This CDR3 comprises 14 residues. The CDR3 loop reads CASSYSDRVGEQYF. CDR3 bases: TGTGCCAGCAGTTACTCGGACAGGGTAGGGGAGCAGTACTTC.

This clonotype appeared many times. V gene TRBV3-1 combines with J gene TRBJ2-7; D gene ambiguous. There are 16 residues in the CDR3. Germline V gene sequence: CDR1 LGHDT, CDR2 YNNKEL (reference sequence). Trimming pared 3 bases from V and 7 bases from J, leaving 22 bases between. CDR3 DNA: TGTGCCAGCAGCCATGGTAGCAGCGCCCTCCCGGAAGAGCAGTACTTC. Its protein is CASSHGSSALPEEQYF.